The source of this TCR beta chain is a study of tumor-infiltrating lymphocytes in primary liver carcinoma (dated by TCRdb to 2016 to 2017). For the study in its entirety: The five patients, three men and two women aged 30 to 69 years, had hepatocellular carcinoma (four) or combined HCC and intrahepatic cholangiocarcinoma (one). Tumors of the five patients were stage T1-T3 N0M0 with maximum diameters of roughly 4.2 to 11 cm. Each sample produced about 3.5 to 8 million productive TCRbeta reads, and read depth showed no significant difference between tissue types. Across five regions of each liver tumor, along with adjacent normal tissue and blood, the study brought together TCRbeta repertoire sequencing, expression microarrays and whole-exome sequencing. A total of about 35 specimens from 5 patients, comprising approximately 25 tumor regions, 5 adjacent noncancerous liver tissues and 5 peripheral blood samples, were covered by TCRbeta repertoire sequencing. To link TCRbeta repertoire diversity with the local molecular phenotype, the roughly 26 tumor region samples were profiled using Agilent mRNA microarrays. Repertoires from technical replicates were highly reproducible, with mean shared-clone rates roughly 0.9 and correlation coefficients above 0.95. Study-wide findings and limitations: The top 250 clones accounted for a significantly greater share of the repertoire in tumors than in blood (p = 0.039). Because sequencing covered only the TCR beta chain and unpaired alpha chains were not captured, true repertoire diversity is likely underestimated. With just a few patients in the study, the authors point out that the findings should be validated in a larger study. Because the samples were bulk and unsorted, CD4+ and CD8+ T cell repertoires could not be compared. Repertoire overlap was higher between tumor regions (mean around 36%) than tumor-adjacent (approximately 17%) or tumor-blood (roughly 14%) pairs, consistent with antigen-driven expansion. Just about 7.5-25% of top clones turned up in all five regions of a tumor, which suggests spatial heterogeneity among tumor-infiltrating T cells.

Worth noting for this clonotype: No cognate antigen has been identified for it. A read error may produce the germline difference seen at one junction end.

Total RNA and DNA were co-extracted from around 20-30 mg of bulk tissue with the AllPrep DNA/RNA mini kit, without cell sorting. Surgical resection was performed in China between November 2015 and 2016 on a handful of patients with histopathologically diagnosed primary liver carcinoma. Patients had chronic HBV infection and were treatment-naive at sampling. Five spatially separated regions were sampled from each tumor: the superior, inferior, left-lateral and right-lateral poles, plus the tumor centre. According to histology, viable tumor cells made up more than 80% of every tumor sample. Fresh tumor and adjacent tissue pieces were bisected; one half was stored in RNAlater at -80°C, the other sent for histology. TCRbeta-specific cDNA was reverse-transcribed from about 500 ng total RNA using a constant-region primer and ProtoScript II reverse transcriptase. Construction of the TCRbeta libraries relied on three nested rounds of multiplex PCR, following a slightly modified ARM-PCR procedure. Sample barcodes and Illumina adapters were added in a final 25-cycle PCR with Deep VentR polymerase. Before sequencing, amplicons of 200-500 bp were purified from gel using a QIAquick gel extraction kit. The TCRbeta amplicons were sequenced with 250-bp paired-end reads on an Illumina HiSeq 2500. In the authors' own workflow: Trimmomatic v0.33 was used to quality-trim the reads, and FLASH v1.2.11 was used to merge paired reads so that full CDR3 sequences could be recovered. MiGEC v1.2.1b assigned V, D and J germline segments to the rearranged TCRbeta sequences. VDJtools v1.0.0 computed clonotype statistics and Shannon-Wiener diversity indices. Except for diversity analysis, only the 250 most abundant clonotypes of each sample were used in subsequent analyses to reduce sampling bias. TCRdb itself trimmed the public reads at Q25 with fastp, ran MiXCR and retained productive beta chains. CDR3 protein sequences are deduplicated, and each keeps its most common genes and DNA. The V and J calls and clone size come from TCRdb's table, not from the authors' own analysis. Within this sample are 50,000 to 70,000 distinct CDR3 sequences, with approximately 70% of them counted one time only. The ten largest make up roughly 60% of the sample.

The TCR was taken from a man aged 35 to 55 with primary liver carcinoma and hepatitis B virus infection. The sample comprised liver tumor tissue from sampling region 2. What the cell subset or site label conveys for this sample: tumor region T2, inferior pole.

The CDR3 is CTSSPDGVNQHQHF. The DNA is as follows: TGCACCAGCAGCCCCGACGGGGTTAATCAGCACCAGCATTTT. Here the chain combines TRBV4-1 and TRBJ1-5; the D gene is unclear. The CDR3, cysteine through phenylalanine, is 14 amino acids long. Only CDR3 DNA remains: 42 bases, in frame from the first base. CDR1 and CDR2, looked up from the germline V gene, are MGHRA and YSYEKL.